These 26 T cell receptor beta chains originate from one sample sequenced in a study of T cell clonotyping in hematopoietic cell transplantation. Sequencing was performed with immunoSEQ multiplex PCR; in TCRdb, only in-frame clones are kept and a portion is missing. The table has about 17,000 clones, about 90% seen once. The sequenced sample was peripheral blood mononuclear cells. The receptors were gathered from a man aged 35 to 55 in good health. Some clones in this sample may be carry-over from other donors' samples.

This clone was seen more than once but under ten times. The chain has TRBV5-6 and TRBJ2-7; 7 bases agree with TRBD2. Germline CDR1 SGHDT, CDR2 YYEEEE. CDR3 length: 15 residues. Losses at the gene ends were 4 bases for V and 5 bases for J; bases not matched to a gene: 12. This chain's CDR3 is CASSSEAGRLNEQYF. For the CDR3, the DNA is TGTGCCAGCAGCAGCGAAGCGGGACGGTTGAACGAGCAGTACTTC.

This sequence joins TRBV29-1 and TRBJ2-3; D not certain. CDR1 and CDR2 from the germline V gene are SQVTM and ANQGSEA. The V end lost 4 bases, the J end lost 2 bases, and 10 bases lay between the germline ends. The CDR3 extends over 13 amino acids. The CDR3: CSVGSLLTDTQYF. CDR3 coding DNA: TGCAGCGTTGGTTCCTTACTCACAGATACGCAGTATTTT.

J is TRBJ2-3 and V is TRBV19; D might be TRBD2 (5 bases). The CDR3 has 19 amino acids. The germline V gene has CDR1 LNHDA and CDR2 SQIVND (reference sequence). Between the trimmed V and J ends, which lost 0 bases and 5 bases, there was a span of 24 bases. CDR3 protein: CASSIEVSGGRPWVDTQYF. CDR3 nucleotides: TGTGCCAGTAGTATAGAAGTCTCTGGCGGGCGACCGTGGGTAGATACGCAGTATTTT.

The V gene is TRBV5-8, the J gene TRBJ1-5; possibly TRBD1 for D (6 bases). From germline, CDR1 is SGHTS and CDR2 YDEGEE. The length of the CDR3 is 16 residues. V shed 4 bases and J shed 0 bases, with 14 bases lying between them. The CDR3 is CASSPGTTYSNQPQHF. As DNA, the CDR3 is TGTGCCAGCAGCCCCGGGACAACCTATAGCAATCAGCCCCAGCATTTT.

The chain links TRBV30 to TRBJ2-7, with 11 bases lining up with TRBD2. The V and J ends lost 4 bases and 7 bases, in that order; junction bases with no gene match: 12. Germline CDR1 reads GTSNPN; CDR2 reads SVGIG (reference sequence). There are 15 residues in the CDR3. For the CDR3, the DNA is TGTGCCTGGACCCGGGGGCTAGCGGGAGGCAGGGAGCAGTACTTC. Translation gives CAWTRGLAGGREQYF.

V usage is TRBV30 and J usage is TRBJ1-5; TRBD1 is a possible D gene (5 bases). CDR1 is GTSNPN and CDR2 is SVGIG in the germline V gene (reference sequence). The germline V and J ends were trimmed by 2 bases and 6 bases, with 14 bases remaining between them. The CDR3 loop spans 14 amino acids. CDR3 loop: CAWSILGAGQPQHF. The CDR3 DNA is TGTGCCTGGAGTATCTTAGGGGCAGGTCAGCCCCAGCATTTT.

The rearrangement joins TRBV2 to TRBJ1-2; TRBD1 matches at 10 bases. CDR3 length: 17 amino acids. The V gene's germline CDR1 is SNHLY and CDR2 FYNNEI. V shed 6 bases, J shed 6 bases, and the junction held 16 bases outside the gene matches. CDR3 amino acids: CASSGTSWDRGADGYTF. The CDR3 DNA reads TGTGCCAGCAGCGGAACATCATGGGACAGGGGTGCTGATGGCTACACCTTC.

The DNA for the CDR3 is TGCGCCAGCAGCCAAGCCGTCCTTGGGGGATCCTACGAGCAGTACTTC. Protein sequence: CASSQAVLGGSYEQYF. The J gene is TRBJ2-7, the V gene TRBV4-3; the D gene could be TRBD1 or TRBD2 (5 bases each). The CDR3 has 16 residues. From germline, CDR1 is LGHNA and CDR2 YSLEER. Trimming shortened V by 1 base and J by 1 base, and 14 bases separated the two germline ends.

V and J are TRBV5-1 and TRBJ2-3; D might be TRBD1 or TRBD2, each matching 5 bases. The CDR3 has 15 residues. Trimming cost V 4 bases and J 3 bases, with 15 bases left between them. Germline lookup yields CDR1 SGHRS and CDR2 YFSETQ. CDR3 in amino acids: CASSTHGAETDTQYF. The CDR3, as DNA: TGCGCCAGCAGCACACACGGGGCCGAAACAGATACGCAGTATTTT.

The rearrangement uses TRBV9 and TRBJ1-2; a weak D match, TRBD1 (5 bases). This CDR3 contains 13 residues. Germline lookup yields CDR1 SGDLS and CDR2 YYNGEE. V was shortened by 0 bases and J by 8 bases, with 11 bases between the two germline ends. The CDR3 sequence is CASSVGVGEGYTF. DNA of the CDR3: TGTGCCAGCAGCGTAGGTGTGGGGGAAGGCTACACCTTC.

The V and J genes are TRBV11-2 and TRBJ2-2; no clear D gene. The CDR3 totals 12 residues. CDR1 and CDR2 (germline): SGHAT, FQNNGV. The germline V and J ends were trimmed by 3 bases and 5 bases, with 4 bases remaining between them. The CDR3 coding sequence is TGTGCCAGCAGCTTGGGGACCGGGGAGCTGTTTTTT. Encoded protein: CASSLGTGELFF.

The count of this clone is one. The chain is built from TRBV6-5 and TRBJ1-1; 7 bases fit TRBD1. Germline V gives CDR1 MNHEY, CDR2 SVGAGI. Trimming cost V 6 bases and J 7 bases; bases outside gene matches: 2. The CDR3 has 11 residues. The DNA of the CDR3 is TGTGCCAGCAGAAGACAGGGTGAAGCTTTCTTT. Protein sequence: CASRRQGEAFF.

The table lists this clone with a count of one. The V call is TRBV6-5, the J call TRBJ2-3; 9 nucleotides align to TRBD1. The junction had 1 base not matched to a gene; V was cut back by 5 bases and J by 4 bases. Germline V gives CDR1 MNHEY, CDR2 SVGAGI. The CDR3 loop spans 13 amino acids. The CDR3 sequence: CASSTGGADTQYF. For the CDR3, the DNA is TGTGCCAGCAGTACAGGGGGCGCAGATACGCAGTATTTT.

The J gene is TRBJ1-1, the V gene TRBV27; no definite D call. This CDR3 comprises 15 residues. In germline, CDR1 is MNHEY, CDR2 SMNVEV (reference sequence). Trimming stripped 2 bases from V and 1 base from J, with 11 bases between. The CDR3, as DNA: TGTGCCAGCAGTTTAGACGTGAAGGGGAACACTGAAGCTTTCTTT. Amino acid sequence: CASSLDVKGNTEAFF.

The CDR3: CASSLGLADSYEQYF. The CDR3 coding sequence is TGTGCCAGCAGCCTTGGACTAGCGGACTCCTACGAGCAGTACTTC. V usage is TRBV6-5 and J usage is TRBJ2-7; the match to TRBD2 covers 10 bases. Germline CDR1 reads MNHEY; CDR2 reads SVGAGI. The CDR3 totals 15 residues. The ends lost 6 bases at V and 0 bases at J; junction bases unmatched: 5.

This clone was counted only a few times. V is TRBV2 and J is TRBJ2-7, with D unclear. The germline V gene encodes CDR1 SNHLY and CDR2 FYNNEI. V was clipped by 7 bases and J by 3 bases, with 7 bases between them. The CDR3 contains 11 residues. For the CDR3, the DNA is TGTGCCAGCACTGATATCTACGAGCAGTACTTC. Its translation is CASTDIYEQYF. Combining the CDR3 with reference TRBV2 and TRBJ2-7 gives the whole variable domain EPEVTQTPSHQVTQMGQEVILRCVPISNHLYFYWYRQILGQKVEFLVSFYNNEISEKSEIFDDQFSVERPDGSNFTLKIRSTKLEDSAMYFCASTDIYEQYFGPGTRLTVT.

The chain has TRBV7-6 and TRBJ2-2; D unclear. The germline gives CDR1 SGHVS, CDR2 FNYEAQ. The CDR3 is made up of 14 amino acids. V was cut by 3 bases and J by 0 bases, with 5 bases left in between. The CDR3 sequence is CASSFGPNTGELFF. The CDR3 bases are TGTGCCAGCAGCTTTGGGCCGAACACCGGGGAGCTGTTTTTT.

This rearrangement joins TRBV11-3 to TRBJ2-3; D might be TRBD2 (6 bases). The germline V gene encodes CDR1 SGHNT and CDR2 YENEEA. This CDR3 spans 14 amino acids. Trimming cost V 5 bases and J 2 bases, with 11 bases left between them. CDR3 in amino acids: CASSAGRTTDTQYF. In nucleotides, the CDR3 is TGTGCCAGCAGCGCGGGACGGACCACAGATACGCAGTATTTT. Full variable domain (missing parts from reference TRBV11-3 and TRBJ2-3): EAGVVQSPRYKIIEKKQPVAFWCNPISGHNTLYWYLQNLGQGPELLIRYENEEAVDDSQLPKDRFSAERLKGVDSTLKIQPAELGDSAVYLCASSAGRTTDTQYFGPGTRLTVL.

V is TRBV7-9 and J is TRBJ2-7, with 11 bases aligning to TRBD1. CDR1 SEHNR and CDR2 FQNEAQ come from the germline V gene (reference sequence). V was pared by 5 bases and J by 6 bases, with 6 bases of the junction left unmatched. The length of the CDR3 is 14 residues. CDR3 in DNA: TGTGCCAGCAGCACAACGGGACAGGGGGTCGAGCAGTACTTC. It is translated as CASSTTGQGVEQYF.

The rearrangement joins TRBV4-1 to TRBJ1-1, with D unresolved. Germline V gene lookup returns CDR1 MGHRA and CDR2 YSYEKL. Trimming removed 1 base from V and 2 bases from J, with 11 bases in between. The CDR3 extends over 15 amino acids. The DNA for the CDR3 is TGCGCCAGCAGCCAAGTGGGCCGAAACAACACTGAAGCTTTCTTT. It codes for CASSQVGRNNTEAFF.

V is TRBV6-1 and J is TRBJ2-3; D remains ambiguous. This CDR3 comprises 13 residues. Trimming cost V 7 bases and J 4 bases, with 12 bases left between them. Germline CDR1 reads MNHNS; CDR2 reads SASEGT. The CDR3 spells CASNDLPADTQYF. CDR3 sequence (DNA): TGTGCCAGCAACGACTTACCTGCAGATACGCAGTATTTT.

The chain links TRBV7-2 to TRBJ2-7; D possibly uses TRBD1 or TRBD2 (6 bases each). V was trimmed by 5 bases and J by 6 bases, leaving 14 bases between them. Germline V gene data show CDR1 as SGHTA and CDR2 as FQGNSA. CDR3 length equals 13 residues. This CDR3 reads CASSPGGPAEQYF. The CDR3 bases are TGTGCCAGCAGCCCCGGGGGCCCTGCCGAGCAGTACTTC. Full variable domain (missing parts from reference TRBV7-2 and TRBJ2-7): GAGVSQSPSNKVTEKGKDVELRCDPISGHTALYWYRQSLGQGLEFLIYFQGNSAPDKSGLPSDRFSAERTGGSVSTLTIQRTQQEDSAVYLCASSPGGPAEQYFGPGTRLTVT.

J is TRBJ1-4 and V is TRBV5-4, with TRBD1 matching over 7 bases. The CDR3 is made up of 14 amino acids. Trimming at V came to 6 bases and at J to 8 bases, leaving 10 bases not matched to a gene. Per the germline V gene, CDR1 is SGHNT and CDR2 is YYREEE (reference sequence). CDR3 sequence: CASTVGGGGEKLFF. CDR3 sequence (DNA): TGTGCCAGCACCGTGGGAGGGGGCGGCGAAAAACTGTTTTTT.

The chain couples TRBV6-1 to TRBJ1-4; D unresolved. CDR1 and CDR2 from the germline V gene are MNHNS and SASEGT. The length of the CDR3 is 14 residues. V was clipped by 7 bases and J by 0 bases, with 9 bases between them. CDR3 sequence: CASKDGATNEKLFF. CDR3 sequence (DNA): TGTGCCAGCAAGGACGGTGCAACTAATGAAAAACTGTTTTTT.

The rearrangement uses TRBV30 and TRBJ2-7; 8 bases agree with TRBD1. The junction had 6 bases not matched to a gene; V was cut back by 2 bases and J by 3 bases. From germline, CDR1 is GTSNPN and CDR2 SVGIG (reference sequence). The CDR3 is 14 residues long. The CDR3 is CAWSPRGLRYEQYF. CDR3 DNA sequence: TGTGCCTGGAGTCCCAGGGGGCTCCGCTACGAGCAGTACTTC.

This rearrangement joins TRBV30 to TRBJ2-3; 7 positions agree with TRBD2. The germline gives CDR1 GTSNPN, CDR2 SVGIG (reference sequence). The CDR3 loop spans 13 amino acids. With V trimmed by 3 bases and J by 11 bases, 11 bases remained unmatched. The CDR3 here is CAWSVMGGRVQYF. The DNA of the CDR3 is TGTGCCTGGAGCGTAATGGGGGGGAGGGTGCAGTATTTT.